These T cell receptor beta chains were read from a single sample in a study of T cells in Graves' hyperthyroidism and ophthalmopathy. TCRdb recomputed calls from the multiplex PCR reads with MiXCR, one row per CDR3 protein. Of under 400,000 distinct CDR3 sequences in the sample, about 20% were seen once. Sequencing was carried out using blood. The receptors shown here come from a woman between 50 and 59 years old with Graves' hyperthyroidism. CDR3s include the opening cysteine and the closing phenylalanine or tryptophan. D genes are given only for firm matches. Not all rows give a size; the values are once, few, many and, for expanded clones, a class.

D gene: TRBD2
clone size: many
J gene: TRBJ2-3
V gene: TRBV5-1
CDR3 DNA: TGCGCCAGCCGCCTGAGCGGGAGAGATACGCAGTATTTT
CDR3 protein: CASRLSGRDTQYF

D gene: NA
clone size: NA
J gene: TRBJ2-6
V gene: TRBV19
CDR3 DNA: TGTGCCACAAAGTCTGGGGCCAACGTCCTGACTTTC
CDR3 protein: CATKSGANVLTF

D gene: NA
clone size: few
J gene: TRBJ2-1
V gene: TRBV20-1
CDR3 DNA: TGCAGTGCTCCGGGGAATGGGGACTATGAGCAGTTCTTC
CDR3 protein: CSAPGNGDYEQFF

D gene: NA
clone size: many
J gene: TRBJ1-1
V gene: TRBV12-3/TRBV12-4
CDR3 DNA: TGTGCCAGCATCCTAGGGGGACAAATCGGGACTGAAGCTTTCTTT
CDR3 protein: CASILGGQIGTEAFF

D gene: NA
clone size: NA
J gene: TRBJ2-1
V gene: TRBV12-3/TRBV12-4
CDR3 DNA: TGTGCCAGCAGTATTGCGGGCGGGACCTACAATGAGCAGTTCTTC
CDR3 protein: CASSIAGGTYNEQFF

D gene: NA
clone size: few
J gene: TRBJ2-7
V gene: TRBV6-2/TRBV6-3
CDR3 DNA: TGTGCCAGCAGTTCCTCACACCAGCGGAAATACGAGCAGTACTTC
CDR3 protein: CASSSSHQRKYEQYF

D gene: NA
clone size: many
J gene: TRBJ2-1
V gene: TRBV6-2/TRBV6-3
CDR3 DNA: TGTGCCAGCAGTTACGCCCTAGTCAATGAGCAGTTCTTC
CDR3 protein: CASSYALVNEQFF

D gene: NA
clone size: NA
J gene: TRBJ1-4
V gene: TRBV27
CDR3 DNA: TGTGCCAGCAGTTTATTGGGGGCGGGTGAAAAACTGTTTTTT
CDR3 protein: CASSLLGAGEKLFF

D gene: TRBD1
clone size: few
J gene: TRBJ2-1
V gene: TRBV12-3/TRBV12-4
CDR3 DNA: TGTGCCAGCAGTTTTATTACTTACAGGGGGCGACCGTCAAACAACGATGAGCAGTTCTTC
CDR3 protein: CASSFITYRGRPSNNDEQFF

D gene: NA
clone size: NA
J gene: TRBJ1-5
V gene: TRBV10-3
CDR3 DNA: TGTGCCATCAGTGATGAGTTCCAGCAGCCCCAGCATTTT
CDR3 protein: CAISDEFQQPQHF

D gene: TRBD2
clone size: NA
J gene: TRBJ2-2
V gene: TRBV7-6
CDR3 DNA: TGTGCCAGCAGCTTAGAGGCTAGCGGGAGAGACTTGGCCGGGGAGCTGTTTTTT
CDR3 protein: CASSLEASGRDLAGELFF

D gene: NA
clone size: few
J gene: TRBJ2-5
V gene: TRBV10-2
CDR3 DNA: TGCGCCAGCGGGGACTGGCCTCGGGAGACCCAGTACTTC
CDR3 protein: CASGDWPRETQYF

D gene: TRBD1
clone size: NA
J gene: TRBJ2-1
V gene: TRBV29-1
CDR3 DNA: TGCAGCGCTACGGGACAGGGGTGGAATGAGCAGTTCTTC
CDR3 protein: CSATGQGWNEQFF

D gene: NA
clone size: many
J gene: TRBJ2-5
V gene: TRBV20-1
CDR3 DNA: TGCAGTGCTAGGAAAAGCTCGGGGGAGACCCAGTACTTC
CDR3 protein: CSARKSSGETQYF

D gene: NA
clone size: many
J gene: TRBJ1-1
V gene: TRBV5-6
CDR3 DNA: TGTGCCAGCAGCACCCCAGGGGAACGGCGAACTGAAGCTTTCTTT
CDR3 protein: CASSTPGERRTEAFF

D gene: NA
clone size: many
J gene: TRBJ1-4
V gene: TRBV12-3/TRBV12-4
CDR3 DNA: TGTGCCAGCGGGGTCGGTGGGGCGGACGAAAAACTGTTTTTT
CDR3 protein: CASGVGGADEKLFF

D gene: NA
clone size: NA
J gene: TRBJ2-7
V gene: TRBV5-6
CDR3 DNA: TGTGCCAGCAGCCCCACAGTCTCCTACGAGCAGTACTTC
CDR3 protein: CASSPTVSYEQYF

D gene: NA
clone size: many
J gene: TRBJ1-2
V gene: TRBV27
CDR3 DNA: TGTGCCAGCAGTCCCCGGGGAGGGCCCTATGGCTACACCTTC
CDR3 protein: CASSPRGGPYGYTF

D gene: NA
clone size: many
J gene: TRBJ2-5
V gene: TRBV20-1
CDR3 DNA: TGCAGTGCTAGTGGACACATCATCCAAGAGACCCAGTACTTC
CDR3 protein: CSASGHIIQETQYF

D gene: NA
clone size: NA
J gene: TRBJ1-1
V gene: TRBV19
CDR3 DNA: TGTGCCAGCGGCGAGGTAGACACTGAAGCTTTCTTT
CDR3 protein: CASGEVDTEAFF

D gene: NA
clone size: NA
J gene: TRBJ2-5
V gene: TRBV5-1
CDR3 DNA: TGCGCCAGCAGCTTGGAATCGCCGCAAGAGACCCAGTACTTC
CDR3 protein: CASSLESPQETQYF

D gene: NA
clone size: many
J gene: TRBJ1-2
V gene: TRBV12-3/TRBV12-4
CDR3 DNA: TGTGCCAGCAGTGTCGGGCCTCAGATCCGAGGCTACACCTTC
CDR3 protein: CASSVGPQIRGYTF

D gene: NA
clone size: many
J gene: TRBJ1-5
V gene: TRBV6-1
CDR3 DNA: TGTGCCAGCAGTGAAGGGGATAGCAATCAGCCCCAGCATTTT
CDR3 protein: CASSEGDSNQPQHF